This is a list of T cell receptor beta chains from one sample in a study of response to subunit inactivated influenza vaccine. TCRdb reprocessed the RT-PCR reads via MiXCR and lists one record per CDR3 protein. The table has 150,000 to 200,000 distinct CDR3 sequences, around 8.8% seen once. The specimen comprised non-naive T cells sorted from PBMCs, sampled on the day of vaccination. The receptors derive from a man aged 45-60 years who received an inactivated influenza vaccine. The CDR3 runs from the conserved cysteine through the conserved F or W. Fields, in order: J gene, clone size, V gene, CDR3 length, D gene, CDR3 protein, CDR3 DNA. The D gene is left open where the match is weak. The size entry is marked missing in some rows and otherwise reads once, few, many or a size class.

>TRBJ1-2|few|TRBV28|10|NA
CASRNYGYTF
TGTGCCAGCCGAAACTATGGCTACACCTTC
>TRBJ2-3|few|TRBV7-3|15|TRBD1
CASSSLGQSADTQYF
TGTGCCAGCAGCTCCTTGGGACAGTCGGCAGATACGCAGTATTTT
>TRBJ2-7|many|TRBV5-1|13|NA
CASSIGTAYEQYF
TGCGCCAGCAGCATAGGGACCGCTTACGAGCAGTACTTC
>TRBJ2-5|many|TRBV30|13|TRBD2
CAWQTGGGETQYF
TGTGCCTGGCAGACGGGGGGAGGAGAGACCCAGTACTTC
>TRBJ2-1|many|TRBV7-9|15|NA
CASRRSGAKYNEQFF
TGTGCCAGCCGACGGTCAGGGGCAAAGTACAATGAGCAGTTCTTC
>TRBJ2-5|many|TRBV20-1|14|NA
CSARVPQVQETQYF
TGCAGTGCTAGAGTTCCCCAGGTACAAGAGACCCAGTACTTC
>TRBJ1-1|few|TRBV11-1|14|NA
CASSPTAMNTEAFF
TGTGCCAGCAGTCCGACAGCTATGAACACTGAAGCTTTCTTT
>TRBJ2-6|few|TRBV20-1|15|TRBD1
CSADTGDSGANVLTF
TGCAGTGCTGATACAGGGGACTCTGGGGCCAACGTCCTGACTTTC
>TRBJ2-7|many|TRBV6-4|19|TRBD1
CASRTTRDRGSISSYEQYF
TGTGCCAGCAGGACTACTCGGGACAGGGGGTCCATTAGCTCCTACGAGCAGTACTTC
>TRBJ1-5|few|TRBV30|14|NA
CAWSGVAGNQPQHF
TGTGCCTGGAGTGGTGTGGCAGGCAATCAGCCCCAGCATTTT
>TRBJ2-2|few|TRBV29-1|11|NA
CSGSNTGELFF
TGCAGCGGGTCAAACACCGGGGAGCTGTTTTTT
>TRBJ1-4|many|TRBV12-3/TRBV12-4|15|NA
CASSLKSSTNEKLFF
TGTGCCAGCAGTTTGAAATCTTCAACTAATGAAAAACTGTTTTTT
>TRBJ2-1|few|TRBV3-1|15|NA
CASSPGPYSYNEQFF
TGTGCCAGCAGCCCGGGACCCTACTCCTACAATGAGCAGTTCTTC
>TRBJ2-1|NA|TRBV6-2/TRBV6-3|14|NA
CASSSSEGYNEQFF
TGTGCCAGCAGTTCAAGTGAGGGCTACAATGAGCAGTTCTTC
>TRBJ2-5|NA|TRBV7-8|16|TRBD1
CASSSPRGPLQETQYF
TGTGCCAGCAGCTCTCCCAGGGGGCCGTTACAAGAGACCCAGTACTTC
>TRBJ2-7|NA|TRBV15|16|NA
CATSTLGPGGTYEQYF
TGTGCCACCAGCACGTTGGGGCCAGGAGGAACCTACGAGCAGTACTTC
>TRBJ1-3|NA|TRBV5-1|13|NA
CASRAEAGNTIYF
TGCGCCAGCAGGGCCGAGGCTGGAAACACCATATATTTT
>TRBJ2-7|many|TRBV7-8|17|TRBD1
CASSPNPGTGSSYEQYF
TGTGCCAGCAGCCCAAACCCCGGGACAGGGAGCTCCTACGAGCAGTACTTC
>TRBJ2-1|many|TRBV3-1|15|NA
CASSASAGGSVEQFF
TGTGCCAGCAGCGCCAGTGCAGGGGGGTCAGTTGAGCAGTTCTTC
>TRBJ2-7|NA|TRBV20-1|15|NA
CSARGLGANAGEQYF
TGCAGTGCTAGAGGTTTAGGGGCCAATGCTGGGGAGCAGTACTTC
>TRBJ1-6|many|TRBV20-1|16|TRBD1
CSARGRQGAFNSPLHF
TGCAGTGCTAGAGGGAGACAGGGGGCGTTCAATTCACCCCTCCACTTT
>TRBJ2-7|many|TRBV7-6|15|TRBD2
CASSPRLAGGLEQYF
TGTGCCAGCAGCCCAAGACTAGCGGGGGGGCTCGAGCAGTACTTC
>TRBJ2-5|few|TRBV11-2|15|NA
CASSPRPERGGTQYF
TGTGCCAGCAGCCCCCGACCGGAACGGGGAGGGACCCAGTACTTC
>TRBJ1-2|NA|TRBV6-5|16|NA
CASSYSQAGAESRYTF
TGTGCCAGCAGTTACTCTCAAGCCGGGGCTGAGTCTCGCTACACCTTC
>TRBJ2-4|NA|TRBV7-7|17|NA
CASSPWGIRRAKNIQYF
TGTGCCAGCAGCCCCTGGGGCATCCGAAGGGCCAAAAACATTCAGTACTTC
>TRBJ1-2|few|TRBV12-3/TRBV12-4|13|NA
CASSLGERSGYTF
TGTGCCAGCAGTTTGGGGGAACGGAGCGGCTACACCTTC
>TRBJ2-1|NA|TRBV7-9|14|NA
CASSLGTGSNEQFF
TGTGCCAGCAGCTTAGGGACGGGGTCCAATGAGCAGTTCTTC
>TRBJ2-3|many|TRBV4-2|17|NA
CASSQGDLGTHTDTQYF
TGTGCCAGCAGCCAAGGAGACCTTGGGACCCACACAGATACGCAGTATTTT
>TRBJ1-3|few|TRBV6-2/TRBV6-3|16|TRBD1
CASSYPGQRKGNTIYF
TGTGCCAGCAGTTACCCGGGACAGAGAAAAGGAAACACCATATATTTT
>TRBJ2-1|NA|TRBV5-1|16|TRBD2
CASSLAPTSGNNEQFF
TGCGCCAGCAGCTTGGCCCCGACTAGCGGTAACAATGAGCAGTTCTTC
>TRBJ2-3|many|TRBV11-2|15|TRBD2
CASSRGLAGTDTQYF
TGTGCCAGCAGCCGCGGACTAGCGGGGACAGATACGCAGTATTTT
>TRBJ1-6|NA|TRBV30|13|NA
CAWSRGLGSPLHF
TGTGCCTGGAGTCGTGGACTGGGGTCACCCCTCCACTTT
>TRBJ2-3|few|TRBV7-2|14|NA
CASSRGPVTDTQYF
TGTGCCAGCAGCCGGGGACCCGTCACAGATACGCAGTATTTT
>TRBJ2-1|NA|TRBV9|16|TRBD2
CASSVGWIGRENEQFF
TGTGCCAGCAGCGTAGGATGGATTGGGAGGGAGAATGAGCAGTTCTTC
>TRBJ1-2|NA|TRBV12-3/TRBV12-4|12|NA
CASGQSRYGYTF
TGTGCCAGCGGGCAGTCGCGCTATGGCTACACCTTC
>TRBJ2-1|few|TRBV20-1|18|TRBD2
CSARETGTSGGALPLKFF
TGCAGTGCTAGAGAGACCGGGACTAGCGGGGGGGCCTTACCCTTAAAGTTCTTC
>TRBJ2-1|few|TRBV3-1|15|TRBD1
CASSPGQGGYNEQFF
TGTGCCAGCAGCCCCGGACAGGGGGGATACAATGAGCAGTTCTTC
>TRBJ2-2|NA|TRBV4-2|16|TRBD1
CASGGQGVFTTGELFF
TGTGCCAGCGGCGGACAGGGTGTTTTTACTACCGGGGAGCTGTTTTTT
>TRBJ1-5|NA|TRBV6-2/TRBV6-3|18|NA
CASSYGGRGADAIKPQHF
TGTGCCAGCAGTTACGGAGGCCGGGGGGCAGATGCAATCAAACCCCAGCATTTT
>TRBJ2-7|NA|TRBV6-5|16|TRBD1
CASSYLIGTGGAEQYF
TGTGCCAGCAGTTATTTAATAGGGACAGGGGGCGCCGAGCAGTACTTC
>TRBJ2-3|many|TRBV5-6|11|NA
CASSSTGTQYF
TGTGCCAGCAGCTCAACGGGTACGCAGTATTTT
>TRBJ1-5|NA|TRBV7-2|14|NA
CASSLLGARQPQHF
TGTGCCAGCAGCTTATTGGGGGCCCGTCAGCCCCAGCATTTT
>TRBJ1-5|few|TRBV12-3/TRBV12-4|14|NA
CASSLRVSNQPQHF
TGTGCCAGCAGTTTAAGGGTTAGCAATCAGCCCCAGCATTTT
>TRBJ1-1|many|TRBV5-1|15|NA
CASSLLGGLDTEAFF
TGCGCCAGCAGCTTGTTGGGAGGGTTGGACACTGAAGCTTTCTTT
>TRBJ2-2|few|TRBV28|13|NA
CASSLSRPGELFF
TGTGCCAGCAGTTTAAGTAGACCCGGGGAGCTGTTTTTT
>TRBJ2-7|many|TRBV24-1|13|NA
CATSDSDSYEQYF
TGTGCCACCAGTGATTCGGACAGCTACGAGCAGTACTTC
>TRBJ2-5|few|TRBV4-1|14|NA
CASSQYRTEETQYF
TGCGCCAGCAGCCAATATAGGACGGAAGAGACCCAGTACTTC
>TRBJ2-1|NA|TRBV7-2|15|TRBD2
CASSKLAGGPNEQFF
TGTGCCAGCAGCAAATTAGCGGGAGGTCCCAATGAGCAGTTCTTC
>TRBJ1-1|once|TRBV7-9|14|NA
CASSLTPWNTEAFF
TGTGCCAGCAGCTTGACACCTTGGAACACTGAAGCTTTCTTT